The 27 T cell receptor beta chains in this list originate from one sample, sequenced in a study of blood T cell repertoires in COVID-19. Method: immunoSEQ multiplex PCR; TCRdb's copy keeps in-frame clones and lacks some. The data show about 150,000 clones, with roughly four fifths seen just once and approximately 32% held by the top ten. Sequences were obtained from peripheral blood. All receptors come from a woman between 55 and 75 years old with acute or convalescent COVID-19.

The chain links TRBV4-1 to TRBJ1-2; TRBD1 aligns across 7 bases. The germline V gene has CDR1 MGHRA and CDR2 YSYEKL. The junction had 6 bases not matched to a gene; V was cut back by 7 bases and J by 4 bases. CDR3 length equals 13 residues. The chain's CDR3 is CASTQGGAYGYTF. For the CDR3, the DNA is TGCGCCAGCACCCAGGGGGGGGCCTATGGCTACACCTTC.

A few counts support this clone. The chain carries TRBV6-5 and TRBJ1-2; D gene uncertain. V was shortened by 10 bases and J by 4 bases, with 19 bases between the two germline ends. Germline V gene sequence: CDR1 MNHEY, CDR2 SVGAGI. The CDR3 is 14 residues long. In DNA, the CDR3 is TGTGCCACCGCGGCATCGGGAGGTGGCTATGGCTACACCTTC. Residues: CATAASGGGYGYTF.

The rearrangement uses TRBV25-1 and TRBJ1-4, with 9 bases lining up with TRBD1. The CDR3 is 12 residues long. Per germline, CDR1 MGHDK and CDR2 SYGVNS. Trimming at V came to 5 bases and at J to 13 bases, leaving 5 bases not matched to a gene. CDR3: CASSTTGGRLFF. CDR3 sequence (DNA): TGTGCCAGCAGTACAACAGGGGGCAGACTGTTTTTT.

V usage is TRBV20-1 and J usage is TRBJ1-4, with 8 bases fitting TRBD1. CDR1 is DFQATT, CDR2 SNEGSKA, per germline (reference sequence). Unmatched junction bases numbered 4, after V lost 5 bases and J lost 14 bases. The CDR3 extends over 10 amino acids. CDR3 in amino acids: CSAVRDRLFF. The CDR3 DNA is TGCAGTGCTGTCCGGGACAGGCTGTTTTTT.

The chain carries TRBV28 and TRBJ2-3, with D perhaps matching TRBD2 (7 bases). The germline V and J ends were trimmed by 8 bases and 5 bases, with 14 bases remaining between them. There are 13 residues in the CDR3. Germline values: CDR1 MDHEN, CDR2 SYDVKM. CDR3: CASGSGGLDTQYF. The DNA of the CDR3 is TGTGCCAGCGGCTCGGGGGGCTTAGATACGCAGTATTTT.

V usage is TRBV10-2 and J usage is TRBJ1-3; 8 bases align to TRBD1. Germline V CDR1 and CDR2: WSHSY, SAAADI. Losses at the gene ends were 6 bases for V and 0 bases for J; bases not matched to a gene: 13. The CDR3 has 18 amino acids. This chain's CDR3 is CASSNHDRGLSSGNTIYF. Here the CDR3 DNA reads TGCGCCAGCAGCAACCATGACAGGGGACTGAGCTCTGGAAACACCATATATTTT.

This clone was counted between two and nine times. The rearrangement links TRBV19 to TRBJ1-1; TRBD1 is a possible D gene (5 bases). Germline V lookup: CDR1 LNHDA, CDR2 SQIVND (reference sequence). V lost 7 bases, J lost 11 bases, and 26 bases lay in between. There are 15 residues in the CDR3. The chain's CDR3 is CASTPLREGGVRAFF. CDR3 DNA sequence: TGTGCCAGTACCCCCCTCCGGGAGGGAGGGGTGCGGGCTTTCTTT.

J is TRBJ2-7 and V is TRBV19; 10 bases fit TRBD1. The V segment lost 0 bases and the J segment 1 base; nucleotides outside the gene matches: 9. Looked up from germline, CDR1 is LNHDA and CDR2 is SQIVND (reference sequence). The CDR3 loop spans 18 amino acids. The chain's CDR3 is CASSIDHPGQGGSYEQYF. The CDR3 DNA reads TGTGCCAGTAGTATAGACCACCCAGGACAGGGGGGGTCCTACGAGCAGTACTTC.

This clone is medium-sized (0.01 to 0.1%) by share. The chain combines TRBV5-1 with TRBJ1-2; D remains ambiguous. Germline V CDR1 and CDR2: SGHRS, YFSETQ. The V and J ends lost 0 bases and 2 bases respectively, with 11 bases between them. The CDR3 runs 15 residues. The CDR3 region has the DNA TGCGCCAGCAGCTTGGGAGGGTTGGGAAACTATGGCTACACCTTC. Translated: CASSLGGLGNYGYTF. The full variable domain, completed using reference TRBV5-1 and TRBJ1-2, is KAGVTQTPRYLIKTRGQQVTLSCSPISGHRSVSWYQQTPGQGLQFLFEYFSETQRNKGNFPGRFSGRQFSNSRSEMNVSTLELGDSALYLCASSLGGLGNYGYTFGSGTRLTVV.

This chain joins TRBV23-1 and TRBJ1-6, with D possibly TRBD1 on 6 matching bases. TRBV23-1 is an open reading frame whose function is uncertain. Trimming pared 0 bases from V and 0 bases from J, leaving 12 bases between. CDR3 length: 18 residues. CDR3 bases: TGCGCCAGCAGTCAATCGGGGCCGGACAGCTCCTATAATTCACCCCTCCACTTT. It specifies CASSQSGPDSSYNSPLHF.

This rearrangement joins TRBV5-1 to TRBJ1-1; TRBD1 matches at 8 bases. The V segment lost 2 bases and the J segment 6 bases; nucleotides outside the gene matches: 3. Germline CDR1 reads SGHRS; CDR2 reads YFSETQ. The CDR3 length is 13 residues. The CDR3: CASSFQGAPEAFF. CDR3 sequence (DNA): TGCGCCAGCAGCTTCCAGGGGGCCCCTGAAGCTTTCTTT.

J is TRBJ1-2 and V is TRBV6-4, with TRBD1 identical over 9 bases. V shed 0 bases and J 5 bases; nucleotides not matched to a gene: 7. The CDR3 is made up of 16 amino acids. Germline loops: CDR1 MRHNA, CDR2 SNTAGT. The DNA for the CDR3 is TGTGCCAGCAGTGACTCCCCCACAGGGGGCACGTATGGCTACACCTTC. Translated: CASSDSPTGGTYGYTF.

This rearrangement joins TRBV10-2 to TRBJ1-2; maybe TRBD1 (6 bases). The CDR3 consists of 15 residues. With 2 bases removed from V and 0 bases from J, the gap between germline ends came to 10 bases. Germline V lookup: CDR1 WSHSY, CDR2 SAAADI. CDR3 in amino acids: CASSERGQANYGYTF. The DNA for the CDR3 is TGCGCCAGCAGTGAGCGGGGACAAGCTAACTATGGCTACACCTTC.

CDR3 loop: CASSEAAGNPYNEQFF. The DNA of the CDR3 is TGTGCCAGCAGTGAAGCGGCGGGGAATCCCTACAATGAGCAGTTCTTC. V gene TRBV6-1 combines with J gene TRBJ2-1, with D possibly being TRBD2 (6 bases). The V end lost 0 bases, the J end lost 2 bases, and 11 bases lay between the germline ends. CDR3 size: 16 residues. In germline, CDR1 is MNHNS, CDR2 SASEGT.

J is TRBJ1-1 and V is TRBV19; D may be TRBD1 (5 bases). In germline, CDR1 is LNHDA, CDR2 SQIVND (reference sequence). Between the trimmed V and J ends, which lost 2 bases and 3 bases, there was a span of 7 bases. The CDR3 totals 13 residues. CDR3: CASSISRDTEAFF. The CDR3 DNA sequence: TGTGCCAGTAGTATAAGCAGGGACACTGAAGCTTTCTTT.

The chain is built from TRBV19 and TRBJ1-1; D is perhaps TRBD1 (5 bases). This CDR3 has 13 residues. Trimming stripped 6 bases from V and 4 bases from J, with 12 bases between. Germline CDR1 reads LNHDA; CDR2 reads SQIVND (reference sequence). DNA of the CDR3: TGTGCCAGTAGAAACTTGGGGGGCACTGAAGCTTTCTTT. It specifies CASRNLGGTEAFF.

The J gene is TRBJ2-3, the V gene TRBV7-3, with 10 bases that match TRBD1. The V gene's germline CDR1 is SGHTA and CDR2 FQGTGA. This CDR3 spans 16 amino acids. V was clipped by 5 bases and J by 1 base; unmatched bases: 6. This chain's CDR3 is CASSPRQGAGTDTQYF. DNA for the CDR3: TGTGCCAGCAGCCCCCGACAGGGGGCAGGCACAGATACGCAGTATTTT.

The chain joins TRBV6-2 or TRBV6-3 to TRBJ1-6; 10 bases agree with TRBD1. CDR1 and CDR2 from the germline V gene are MNHEY and SVGEGT. After removal of 4 bases from V and 9 bases from J, the junction contained 9 bases not matched to a gene. CDR3 length equals 16 residues. The CDR3 reads CASSSNWDRGGSPLHF. The CDR3 coding sequence is TGTGCCAGCAGTTCCAACTGGGACAGGGGAGGTTCACCCCTCCACTTT.

V usage is TRBV6-4 and J usage is TRBJ2-5; the D gene is possibly TRBD1 (5 bases). The V end lost 2 bases, the J end lost 3 bases, and 10 bases lay between the germline ends. The CDR3 consists of 14 residues. Germline CDR1 is MRHNA and CDR2 is SNTAGT. The CDR3 bases are TGTGCCAGCAGTGACGACAGTCCAAAAGAGACCCAGTACTTC. Protein: CASSDDSPKETQYF.

The chain is built from TRBV7-3 and TRBJ2-1; 9 bases are a match to TRBD1. The junction had 9 bases not matched to a gene; V was cut back by 5 bases and J by 4 bases. This CDR3 region has 16 residues. The germline V gene has CDR1 SGHTA and CDR2 FQGTGA. CDR3 in amino acids: CASSRDRASFYNEQFF. The CDR3 DNA is TGTGCCAGCAGCCGGGACAGGGCAAGCTTTTACAATGAGCAGTTCTTC.

This sequence joins TRBV15 and TRBJ2-6, with D perhaps matching TRBD1 (6 bases). This CDR3 spans 15 amino acids. The germline CDR1 and CDR2 sequences are LNHNV and YYDKDF (reference sequence). With 1 base removed from V and 13 bases from J, the gap between germline ends came to 17 bases. The CDR3 DNA follows: TGTGCCACCAGCAGAGTAGAGGCAGGGGCCCCAGTCCTGACTTTC. Its translation is CATSRVEAGAPVLTF.

The chain recombines TRBV13 with TRBJ1-1; D is possibly TRBD1 (6 bases). Trimming removed 6 bases at V and 0 bases at J, with 14 bases between. Germline-derived CDR1 and CDR2 are PRHDT and FYEKMQ (reference sequence). The CDR3 is 15 amino acids. The CDR3 bases are TGTGCCAGCAGGAAGCAGGGGAGTTTGAACACTGAAGCTTTCTTT. It codes for CASRKQGSLNTEAFF.

The chain has TRBV7-7 and TRBJ1-1, with 9 bases lining up with TRBD1. CDR3 size: 16 residues. The junction had 7 bases not matched to a gene; V was cut back by 1 base and J by 4 bases. Germline V CDR1 and CDR2: SSHAT, FNYEAQ (reference sequence). CDR3 loop: CASSLGDRERGTEAFF. In DNA, the CDR3 is TGTGCCAGCAGCTTAGGGGACAGGGAGAGGGGCACTGAAGCTTTCTTT.

J is TRBJ1-1 and V is TRBV10-2; 11 bases line up with TRBD1. V was clipped by 8 bases and J by 5 bases; unmatched bases: 7. The CDR3 totals 14 residues. Germline V CDR1 and CDR2: WSHSY, SAAADI. CDR3 residues: CASRGQGANTEAFF. The CDR3 nucleotides are TGCGCCAGCCGAGGACAGGGGGCAAATACTGAAGCTTTCTTT.

The CDR3 spells CAWTASGDEQFF. The CDR3 nucleotides read TGTGCCTGGACGGCAAGCGGAGATGAGCAGTTCTTC. This chain joins TRBV30 and TRBJ2-1, with TRBD2 as a possible D gene (5 bases). The germline V gene encodes CDR1 GTSNPN and CDR2 SVGIG (reference sequence). V was trimmed by 4 bases and J by 8 bases, leaving 12 bases between them. The CDR3 runs 12 residues.

The chain uses TRBV11-2 and TRBJ1-1; D is uncertain. In germline, CDR1 is SGHAT, CDR2 FQNNGV. V dropped 1 base and J dropped 3 bases, with 6 bases sitting between them. This CDR3 is 13 amino acids long. The CDR3 nucleotides are TGTGCCAGCAGCTTAGGGGCGTACACTGAAGCTTTCTTT. Its protein is CASSLGAYTEAFF.

V gene TRBV7-2 combines with J gene TRBJ1-5; the match to TRBD1 covers 8 bases. The J segment lost 0 bases and the V segment lost 3 bases, leaving 1 base of the junction unmatched. Germline CDR1 SGHTA, CDR2 FQGNSA. This CDR3 contains 15 residues. CDR3 sequence: CASSLDRASNQPQHF. CDR3 coding DNA: TGTGCCAGCAGCTTGGACAGGGCTAGCAATCAGCCCCAGCATTTT.